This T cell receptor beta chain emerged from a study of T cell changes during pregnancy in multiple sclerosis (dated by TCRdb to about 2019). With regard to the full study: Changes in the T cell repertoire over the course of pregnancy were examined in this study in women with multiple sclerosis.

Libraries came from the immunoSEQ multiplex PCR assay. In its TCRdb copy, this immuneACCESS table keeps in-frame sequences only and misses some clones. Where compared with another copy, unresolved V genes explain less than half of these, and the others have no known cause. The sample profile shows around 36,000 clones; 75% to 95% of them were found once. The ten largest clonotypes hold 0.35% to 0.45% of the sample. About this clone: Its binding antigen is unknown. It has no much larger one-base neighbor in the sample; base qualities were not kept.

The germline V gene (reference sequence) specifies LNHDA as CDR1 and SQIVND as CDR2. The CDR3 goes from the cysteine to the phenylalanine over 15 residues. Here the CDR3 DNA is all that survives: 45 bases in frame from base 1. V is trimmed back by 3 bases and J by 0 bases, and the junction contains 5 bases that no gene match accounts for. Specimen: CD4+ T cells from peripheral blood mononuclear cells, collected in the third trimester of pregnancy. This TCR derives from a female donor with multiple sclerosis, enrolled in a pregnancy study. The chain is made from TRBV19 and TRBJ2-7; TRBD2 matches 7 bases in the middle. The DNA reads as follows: TGTGCCAGTAGTATGTATAGCGGGCTCTCCTACGAGCAGTACTTC. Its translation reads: CASSMYSGLSYEQYF.